Following are 11 T cell receptor beta chains from one sample sequenced in a study of blood T cell repertoires in COVID-19. The repertoire was sequenced with immunoSEQ multiplex PCR; TCRdb's copy has only in-frame clones and lacks some. The sample shows 120,000 to 150,000 clones, approximately 90% of them seen only once. Sequencing was done on a sample of peripheral blood. These TCRs come from a woman aged 50 to 60 with acute or convalescent COVID-19.

CDR3 nucleotide sequence: TGTGCCAGCAGCTTGGAGGGGTCAGGCTCCTACGAGCAGTACTTC. Translating gives CASSLEGSGSYEQYF. The V and J genes are TRBV5-4 and TRBJ2-7; tentatively, D is TRBD1 (5 bases). Germline lookup yields CDR1 SGHNT and CDR2 YYREEE (reference sequence). V was trimmed by 0 bases and J by 0 bases, leaving 10 bases between them. This CDR3 region has 15 residues.

This clone was picked up a small number of times. The V call is TRBV30, the J call TRBJ1-1; 7 nucleotides align to TRBD1. The CDR3 is made up of 14 amino acids. CDR1 is GTSNPN and CDR2 is SVGIG in the germline V gene (reference sequence). Trimming at V came to 8 bases and at J to 1 base, leaving 10 bases not matched to a gene. CDR3 region: CANGPGTANTEAFF. The CDR3 region has the DNA TGTGCCAATGGGCCGGGGACAGCGAACACTGAAGCTTTCTTT.

This chain connects TRBV6-5 to TRBJ2-2; D is perhaps TRBD1 (6 bases). V shed 7 bases and J shed 7 bases, with 19 bases lying between them. Germline V gene data show CDR1 as MNHEY and CDR2 as SVGAGI. The CDR3 runs 15 residues. DNA of the CDR3: TGTGCCAGCAACGAATTAACAGGGTTCGGCGGGGAGCTGTTTTTT. It codes for CASNELTGFGGELFF.

The genes are TRBV30 and TRBJ1-5; D not certain. V lost 0 bases and J 3 bases, leaving 6 bases between the germline ends. CDR1 is GTSNPN, CDR2 SVGIG, per germline (reference sequence). This CDR3 region has 13 residues. CDR3 sequence reads: CAWSVSHNQPQHF. CDR3 DNA sequence: TGTGCCTGGAGTGTAAGCCACAATCAGCCCCAGCATTTT. Drawing the rest from reference TRBV30 and TRBJ1-5, the complete variable domain is SQTIHQWPATLVQPVGSPLSLECTVEGTSNPNLYWYRQAAGRGLQLLFYSVGIGQISSEVPQNLSASRPQDRQFILSSKKLLLSDSGFYLCAWSVSHNQPQHFGDGTRLSIL.

This rearrangement joins TRBV5-6 to TRBJ2-5; TRBD2 matches 7 bases. After removal of 0 bases from V and 2 bases from J, the junction contained 7 bases not matched to a gene. CDR3 length: 16 amino acids. Germline-derived CDR1 and CDR2 are SGHDT and YYEEEE. The CDR3 protein is CASSLGGRGVQETQYF. The CDR3, as DNA: TGTGCCAGCAGCTTGGGGGGACGGGGGGTTCAAGAGACCCAGTACTTC.

In DNA, the CDR3 is TGTGCCACCAGCAACAGGGAGAGGGACGAGCAGTACTTC. This translates into CATSNRERDEQYF. The gene calls are TRBV15 and TRBJ2-7, with TRBD1 as a possible D gene (6 bases). Germline CDR1 LNHNV, CDR2 YYDKDF (reference sequence). Trimming pared 4 bases from V and 5 bases from J, leaving 12 bases between. The CDR3 is made up of 13 amino acids.

The J gene is TRBJ1-2, the V gene TRBV5-1; D is unresolved. The CDR3 has 15 residues. Deletions cut 3 bases from V and 6 bases from J, with 18 bases between. Germline CDR1 is SGHRS and CDR2 is YFSETQ. CDR3 bases: TGCGCCAGCAGCTCGATATTGGCCGGGAACGATGGCTACACCTTC. Its translation is CASSSILAGNDGYTF.

The J gene is TRBJ2-3, the V gene TRBV18, with 10 bases aligning to TRBD1. Trimming at V came to 0 bases and at J to 9 bases, leaving 9 bases not matched to a gene. The germline V gene has CDR1 KGHSH and CDR2 LQKENI. This CDR3 is 16 amino acids long. Here the CDR3 reads CASSPPGQGTSRTQYF. The CDR3 DNA follows: TGTGCCAGCTCACCACCGGGACAGGGGACCTCGCGGACGCAGTATTTT.

The chain joins TRBV18 to TRBJ2-7, with 9 positions matching TRBD2. J gave up 7 bases and V 1 base, and 8 bases lay outside the gene matches. The CDR3 consists of 15 residues. Germline loops: CDR1 KGHSH, CDR2 LQKENI. In DNA, the CDR3 is TGTGCCAGCTCACCACGGGCGGGGGGGATTGAAGAGCAGTACTTC. Protein: CASSPRAGGIEEQYF.

CDR3 amino acids: CASSLDRDGNQPQHF. Here the CDR3 DNA reads TGTGCCAGCAGTTTGGACCGGGATGGCAATCAGCCCCAGCATTTT. The chain couples TRBV28 to TRBJ1-5; no reliable D call. Germline V CDR1 and CDR2: MDHEN, SYDVKM. This CDR3 is 15 amino acids long. With 3 bases removed from V and 2 bases from J, the gap between germline ends came to 11 bases.

The chain links TRBV30 to TRBJ1-2, with TRBD1 matching 10 bases. Germline trimming cut 5 bases from V and 3 bases from J; bases unmatched to any gene: 6. Germline assignment: CDR1 GTSNPN and CDR2 SVGIG (reference sequence). The CDR3 sequence is 14 residues long. The CDR3 nucleotides are TGTGCCTGGGACAGGGGGCTAGGGGACTATGGCTACACCTTC. Translation: CAWDRGLGDYGYTF.